Presented here are 12 T cell receptor beta chains from one specimen sequenced in a study of OX40 agonist ivuxolimab in advanced cancers. The assay was immunoSEQ multiplex PCR, and TCRdb's table has in-frame clones only and misses some. The data show 30,000 to 35,000 clones, nearly 75% seen once. The sequences come from CD4+ or CD8+ T cells sorted from blood, collected in a trial of the OX40 agonist ivuxolimab. Source of these receptors: an adult with an advanced solid tumor such as melanoma, head and neck, liver or kidney cancer.

This chain connects TRBV6-1 to TRBJ1-1, with 8 bases that match TRBD1. The V gene's germline CDR1 is MNHNS and CDR2 SASEGT. V shed 5 bases and J 0 bases; nucleotides not matched to a gene: 5. The CDR3 has 15 amino acids. CDR3 in amino acids: CASSPRQGLNTEAFF. DNA of the CDR3: TGTGCCAGCAGTCCGCGACAGGGGCTGAACACTGAAGCTTTCTTT.

This chain joins TRBV2 and TRBJ1-5; the D is unclear. Germline CDR1 is SNHLY and CDR2 is FYNNEI. The CDR3 sequence is 14 residues long. Trimming pared 4 bases from V and 0 bases from J, leaving 7 bases between. The CDR3 loop is CASSGGYSNQPQHF. In nucleotides, the CDR3 is TGTGCCAGCAGTGGGGGTTATAGCAATCAGCCCCAGCATTTT.

The CDR3 DNA sequence: TGTGCCAGTAAGCTGGGTTACTCTGGAAACACCATATATTTT. Translation: CASKLGYSGNTIYF. The chain links TRBV19 to TRBJ1-3; unclear D gene. There are 14 residues in the CDR3. Germline V lookup: CDR1 LNHDA, CDR2 SQIVND (reference sequence). Trimming took 7 bases from V and 0 from J, leaving 10 bases between them.

This clone showed up just a few times. This rearrangement joins TRBV28 to TRBJ1-6; 7 nucleotides match TRBD1. Germline assignment: CDR1 MDHEN and CDR2 SYDVKM. J lost 11 bases, V lost 7 bases, and 14 bases had no gene match. The CDR3 is made up of 15 amino acids. This chain's CDR3 is CASTYYRGGRAPLHF. In nucleotides, the CDR3 is TGTGCCAGCACCTACTACAGGGGAGGGAGGGCACCCCTCCACTTT.

The chain joins TRBV30 to TRBJ1-3; D unresolved. Germline V gene data show CDR1 as GTSNPN and CDR2 as SVGIG (reference sequence). The CDR3 loop spans 11 amino acids. The germline V and J ends were trimmed by 4 bases and 6 bases, with 7 bases remaining between them. CDR3 sequence reads: CAWTFSNTIYF. In DNA, the CDR3 is TGTGCCTGGACCTTTTCAAACACCATATATTTT.

The gene calls are TRBV2 and TRBJ1-1, with 7 bases fitting TRBD1. Germline values: CDR1 SNHLY, CDR2 FYNNEI. V shed 7 bases, J shed 2 bases, and the junction held 10 bases outside the gene matches. The CDR3 consists of 15 residues. The CDR3 nucleotides read TGTGCCAGCACGTTGAGGGGGCGCGTTAACACTGAAGCTTTCTTT. Translated, it gives CASTLRGRVNTEAFF.

The chain carries TRBV19 and TRBJ2-4, with 13 nucleotides matching TRBD2. Germline V gene sequence: CDR1 LNHDA, CDR2 SQIVND (reference sequence). There are 18 residues in the CDR3. V gave up 5 bases and J gave up 7 bases; unmatched junction bases: 14. The CDR3 sequence: CASSLTSGGAKFPNIQYF. In DNA form, the CDR3 reads TGTGCCAGTAGTCTTACTAGCGGGGGGGCGAAGTTCCCCAACATTCAGTACTTC.

The rearrangement joins TRBV7-2 to TRBJ1-6, with D perhaps TRBD1 (5 bases). The CDR3 covers 14 residues. V was pared by 3 bases and J by 7 bases, with 10 bases between. CDR1 is SGHTA and CDR2 is FQGNSA in the germline V gene. The CDR3 spells CASSFFQGNSPLHF. The CDR3 bases are TGTGCCAGCAGCTTCTTCCAGGGCAATTCACCCCTCCACTTT.

In regard to this clone: Other DNA variants within this sample encode the same CDR3. The chain combines TRBV5-4 with TRBJ1-3, with D unclear. V was clipped by 0 bases and J by 0 bases, with 7 bases between them. Germline-derived CDR1 and CDR2 are SGHNT and YYREEE (reference sequence). This CDR3 spans 15 amino acids. Here the CDR3 reads CASSLGGDSGNTIYF. The CDR3 DNA reads as TGTGCCAGCAGCTTGGGCGGGGACTCTGGAAACACCATATATTTT.

This clone is medium-sized. V gene TRBV7-2 combines with J gene TRBJ2-5, with a tentative D call TRBD2 (6 bases). Germline-derived CDR1 and CDR2 are SGHTA and FQGNSA. The CDR3 has 13 residues. V was pared by 1 base and J by 6 bases, with 9 bases between. The CDR3 reads CASSLVAGKTQYF. Written as DNA, the CDR3 is TGTGCCAGCAGCTTAGTGGCGGGGAAGACCCAGTACTTC. Based on the CDR3 plus reference TRBV7-2 and TRBJ2-5, the full variable domain is GAGVSQSPSNKVTEKGKDVELRCDPISGHTALYWYRQSLGQGLEFLIYFQGNSAPDKSGLPSDRFSAERTGGSVSTLTIQRTQQEDSAVYLCASSLVAGKTQYFGPGTRLLVL.

This clone was counted a few times. V usage is TRBV10-3 and J usage is TRBJ1-4; D is unclear. The CDR3 runs 15 residues. Germline-derived CDR1 and CDR2 are ENHRY and SYGVKD. V was trimmed by 3 bases and J by 7 bases, leaving 15 bases between them. Here the CDR3 DNA reads TGTGCCATCAGTGATCCCGGCGGTTCTAGTGAAAAACTGTTTTTT. The encoded protein is CAISDPGGSSEKLFF.

There are a few counts of this clone. V is TRBV6-1 and J is TRBJ2-5; TRBD2 agrees at 10 bases. The CDR3 runs 18 residues. Germline V gene data show CDR1 as MNHNS and CDR2 as SASEGT. V dropped 3 bases and J dropped 7; count of bases not matched to a gene: 17. Here the CDR3 reads CASSDVSSSGGPFRTQYF. The CDR3 DNA sequence: TGTGCCAGCAGTGATGTCTCCTCTAGCGGGGGCCCCTTTAGGACCCAGTACTTC.